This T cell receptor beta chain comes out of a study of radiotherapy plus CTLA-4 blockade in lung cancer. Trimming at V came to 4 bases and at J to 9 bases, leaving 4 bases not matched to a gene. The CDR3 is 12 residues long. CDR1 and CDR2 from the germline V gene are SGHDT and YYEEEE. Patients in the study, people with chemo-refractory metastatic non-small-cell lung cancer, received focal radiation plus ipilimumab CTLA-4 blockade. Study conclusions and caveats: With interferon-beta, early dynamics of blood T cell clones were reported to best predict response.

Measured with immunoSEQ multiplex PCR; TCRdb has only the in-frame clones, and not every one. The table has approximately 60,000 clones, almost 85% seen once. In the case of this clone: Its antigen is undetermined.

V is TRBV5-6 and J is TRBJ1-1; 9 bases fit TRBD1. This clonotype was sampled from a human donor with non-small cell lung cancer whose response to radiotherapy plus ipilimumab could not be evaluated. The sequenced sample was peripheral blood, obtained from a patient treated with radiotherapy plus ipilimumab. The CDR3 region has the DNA TGTGCCAGCAGCCAAACAGGGGGCCAAGCTTTCTTT. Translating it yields CASSQTGGQAFF.